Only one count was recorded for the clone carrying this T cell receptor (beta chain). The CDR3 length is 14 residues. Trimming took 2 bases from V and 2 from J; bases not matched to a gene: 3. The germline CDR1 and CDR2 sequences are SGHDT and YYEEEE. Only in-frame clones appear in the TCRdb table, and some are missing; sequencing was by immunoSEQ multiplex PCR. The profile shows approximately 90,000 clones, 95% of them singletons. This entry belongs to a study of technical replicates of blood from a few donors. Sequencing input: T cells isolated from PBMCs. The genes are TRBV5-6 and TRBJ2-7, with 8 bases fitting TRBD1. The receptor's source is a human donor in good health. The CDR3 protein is CASSFGQGPYEQYF. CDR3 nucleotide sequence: TGTGCCAGCAGCTTCGGACAGGGCCCCTACGAGCAGTACTTC.